The source of this T cell receptor (beta chain) is a study of T-cell reconstitution after alpha-beta-depleted transplantation in children. Germline V gives CDR1 SQVTM, CDR2 ANQGSEA. CDR3 length: 14 amino acids. Trimming pared 4 bases from V and 4 bases from J, leaving 14 bases between. For TCRbeta, the library was prepared with unique molecular identifiers. TCRdb itself ran the PCR reads through MiXCR, one entry per CDR3 protein. This sample has some 830,000 distinct CDR3 sequences, with roughly 15% found just once. Sequenced here: PBMCs, mostly from graft donor cells, sampled 360 days after TCRalphabeta/CD19-depleted stem cell transplant. This receptor was obtained from a male patient younger than 18 who had a stem cell transplant for acute lymphoblastic leukemia, so the T cells may come from the graft donor. The chain recombines TRBV29-1 with TRBJ2-1; D might be TRBD2 (6 bases). The CDR3, as DNA: TGCAGCGTTGCCTGGAGGGGACCGTACAATGAGCAGTTCTTC. Encoded protein: CSVAWRGPYNEQFF.